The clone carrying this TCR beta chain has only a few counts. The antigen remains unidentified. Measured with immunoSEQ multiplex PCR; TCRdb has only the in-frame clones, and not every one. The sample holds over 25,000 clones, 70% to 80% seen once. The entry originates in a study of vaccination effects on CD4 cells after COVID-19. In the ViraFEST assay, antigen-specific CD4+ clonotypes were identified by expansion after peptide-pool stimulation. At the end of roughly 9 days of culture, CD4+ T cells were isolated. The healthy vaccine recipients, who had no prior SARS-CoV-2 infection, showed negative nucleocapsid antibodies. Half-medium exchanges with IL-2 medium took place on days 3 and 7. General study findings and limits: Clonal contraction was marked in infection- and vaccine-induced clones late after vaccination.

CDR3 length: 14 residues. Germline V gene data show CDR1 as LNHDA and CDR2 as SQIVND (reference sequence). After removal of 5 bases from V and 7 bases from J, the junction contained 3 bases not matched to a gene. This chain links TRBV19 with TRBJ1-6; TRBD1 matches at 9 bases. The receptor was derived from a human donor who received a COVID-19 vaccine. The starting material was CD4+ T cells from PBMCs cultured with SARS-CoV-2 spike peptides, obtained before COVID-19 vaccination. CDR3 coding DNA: TGTGCCAGTAGTCTCGGGACAGGGAATTCACCCCTCCACTTT. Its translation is CASSLGTGNSPLHF. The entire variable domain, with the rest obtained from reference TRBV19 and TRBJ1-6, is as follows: DGGITQSPKYLFRKEGQNVTLSCEQNLNHDAMYWYRQDPGQGLRLIYYSQIVNDFQKGDIAEGYSVSREKKESFPLTVTSAQKNPTAFYLCASSLGTGNSPLHFGNGTRLTVT.